The 24 T cell receptor beta chains below were found in one sample sequenced in a study of monozygotic twins with inflammatory bowel disease. TCRdb re-called the 5' RACE reads and gives one entry per CDR3 protein, without DNA. Recorded for this sample: a few hundred thousand distinct CDR3 sequences. The sequenced sample consisted of blood. The receptors shown here come from a human donor with ulcerative colitis or Crohn's disease, or a healthy co-twin of an affected twin (not recorded which).

The chain combines TRBV20-1 with TRBJ2-5; as DNA is missing, the TRBD2 call by TCRdb cannot be tested. This CDR3 is built from 12 residues. Germline V gene lookup returns CDR1 DFQATT and CDR2 SNEGSKA (reference sequence). CDR3 residues: CSATSNQETQYF.

The rearrangement uses TRBV27 and TRBJ2-7. The CDR3 runs to 14 residues. CDR1 and CDR2 (germline): MNHEY, SMNVEV (reference sequence). The CDR3 here is CASSLYGNSYEQYF.

V usage is TRBV3-1 and J usage is TRBJ2-1; the D call from TCRdb, TRBD2, cannot be confirmed without DNA. The CDR3 covers 15 residues. CDR1 is LGHDT, CDR2 YNNKEL, per germline (reference sequence). The CDR3 here is CASSPTSGGSGEQFF.

This chain uses TRBV24-1 with TRBJ2-5; the D call of TRBD1 rests on TCRdb alone, since no DNA is present to check it. The CDR3 is made up of 15 amino acids. Germline assignment: CDR1 KGHDR and CDR2 SFDVKD. The CDR3 protein is CATSDSTGPGETQYF.

The chain has TRBV5-6 and TRBJ2-1. Per the germline V gene, CDR1 is SGHDT and CDR2 is YYEEEE. This CDR3 is built from 15 residues. CDR3 sequence reads: CASSLLTGAYNEQFF. Drawing the rest from reference TRBV5-6 and TRBJ2-1, the complete variable domain is DAGVTQSPTHLIKTRGQQVTLRCSPKSGHDTVSWYQQALGQGPQFIFQYYEEEERQRGNFPDRFSGHQFPNYSSELNVNALLLGDSALYLCASSLLTGAYNEQFFGPGTRLTVL.

The chain has TRBV18 and TRBJ1-1; TCRdb proposes TRBD1, but this gene call is untestable without DNA. The CDR3 is 17 amino acids. Germline CDR1 is KGHSH and CDR2 is LQKENI. The CDR3 spells CASSPAWQGPPNTEAFF. Complete variable domain (other parts from reference TRBV18 and TRBJ1-1): NAGVMQNPRHLVRRRGQEARLRCSPMKGHSHVYWYRQLPEEGLKFMVYLQKENIIDESGMPKERFSAEFPKEGPSILRIQQVVRGDSAAYFCASSPAWQGPPNTEAFFGQGTRLTVV.

The V gene is TRBV27, the J gene TRBJ1-6. In germline, CDR1 is MNHEY, CDR2 SMNVEV (reference sequence). The CDR3 contains 17 residues. CDR3 amino acids: CASSLASYYLYNSPLHF.

The V and J genes are TRBV7-2 and TRBJ2-7; TCRdb selects TRBD2, and the lack of DNA leaves this call unchecked. The CDR3 has 15 amino acids. From germline, CDR1 is SGHTA and CDR2 FQGNSA. The CDR3 loop reads CASSPTGGATYEQYF.

CDR3 region: CASTLTSGVGTDTQYF. V is TRBV6-2 or TRBV6-3 and J is TRBJ2-3; TCRdb's D gene call, TRBD2, goes unchecked for lack of DNA. The CDR3 consists of 16 residues. CDR1 MNHEY and CDR2 SVGEGT come from the germline V gene.

This chain uses TRBV5-1 with TRBJ1-3; there is no DNA to check the TCRdb D call of TRBD1. This CDR3 comprises 16 residues. Germline V gene lookup returns CDR1 SGHRS and CDR2 YFSETQ. The CDR3 loop is CASSHNPGRSGNTIYF.

The chain links TRBV4-3 to TRBJ1-4. The CDR3 runs to 15 residues. Germline CDR1 and CDR2: LGHNA and YSLEER. The CDR3 here is CASSQTWQPNEKLFF.

This chain connects TRBV12-3 or TRBV12-4 to TRBJ2-3. The CDR3 loop spans 14 amino acids. CDR3 residues: CASSLSPSTDTQYF.

CDR3 sequence: CASSLGQGVNNEQFF. This chain links TRBV19 with TRBJ2-1; TCRdb outputs TRBD1, but without DNA this stays unchecked. Germline CDR1 and CDR2: LNHDA and SQIVND (reference sequence). CDR3 length equals 15 residues.

The rearrangement uses TRBV18 and TRBJ2-7; checking the TCRdb D call of TRBD1 is not possible without DNA. CDR3 size: 16 residues. CDR1 KGHSH and CDR2 LQKENI come from the germline V gene. The CDR3 here is CASSPSRGAVSYEQYF.

CDR3 residues: CASSDPGERTYEQYF. The chain joins TRBV2 to TRBJ2-7; checking the TCRdb D call of TRBD1 is not possible without DNA. The CDR3 is made up of 15 amino acids. The V gene's germline CDR1 is SNHLY and CDR2 FYNNEI.

The chain has TRBV14 and TRBJ2-3; TCRdb designates TRBD1, a call that cannot be tested without DNA. The length of the CDR3 is 13 residues. CDR1 and CDR2 (germline): SGHDN, FVKESK. CDR3 sequence reads: CASSLVREDTQYF.

The chain joins TRBV5-1 to TRBJ2-1; the TCRdb D gene call, TRBD1, has no DNA to confirm it. Looked up from germline, CDR1 is SGHRS and CDR2 is YFSETQ. The CDR3 extends over 12 amino acids. The CDR3 loop reads CASSLGRGEQFF.

This chain joins TRBV5-1 and TRBJ2-2; with no DNA, the TCRdb D assignment of TRBD2 cannot be verified. Germline V gene sequence: CDR1 SGHRS, CDR2 YFSETQ. This CDR3 has 15 residues. Here the CDR3 reads CASSLRLADTGELFF.

This rearrangement joins TRBV19 to TRBJ2-7; TCRdb's D gene call, TRBD1, goes unchecked for lack of DNA. The CDR3 contains 11 residues. The germline V gene encodes CDR1 LNHDA and CDR2 SQIVND (reference sequence). The CDR3 is CACSGGYEQYF.

The rearrangement links TRBV5-6 to TRBJ2-3; TCRdb picks TRBD1, but there is no DNA to check that call. The germline CDR1 and CDR2 sequences are SGHDT and YYEEEE. The CDR3 length is 12 residues. This chain's CDR3 is CASSYTGDTQYF.

The V call is TRBV12-3 or TRBV12-4, the J call TRBJ2-7; the D gene TCRdb calls, TRBD1, cannot be checked with no DNA. CDR3 size: 15 residues. The CDR3: CASSPGGAGPYEQYF.

The chain carries TRBV11-3 and TRBJ2-3; the D call from TCRdb, TRBD1, cannot be confirmed without DNA. The germline gives CDR1 SGHNT, CDR2 YENEEA. The CDR3 has 15 residues. The CDR3 is CASSPGAGWADTQYF.

This chain connects TRBV4-1 to TRBJ1-5. Germline V gene data show CDR1 as MGHRA and CDR2 as YSYEKL. CDR3 size: 14 residues. This CDR3 reads CASSQDRRNQPQHF.

The J gene is TRBJ1-5, the V gene TRBV21-1; TCRdb lists TRBD1, though no DNA is available to test this call. TRBV21-1 is annotated as a pseudogene. The CDR3 is 14 residues long. CDR3: CASSETGVKEPQHF.